This T cell receptor beta chain was sequenced for a study of follicular helper T cells after annual influenza vaccination. Study at large: Some donors were sampled over the 2013-2014, 2014-2015 and 2015-2016 vaccinations. The study, taken as a whole, reports: ICOS+CD38+ cTfh clonality tracked population frequency, and its change tracked circulating plasmablast change.

The method was immunoSEQ multiplex PCR; TCRdb's version includes in-frame clones alone and lacks a portion of them. This sample has fewer than 9,000 clones; approximately 91% occur once, and the top ten carry approximately 0.7%. This CDR3 has 15 residues. V lost 4 bases to trimming and J lost 8 bases; unmatched junction nucleotides: 8. Germline assignment: CDR1 SGHRS and CDR2 YFSETQ. Points on this clone: Its specificity is not known.

The time point was: 2015-2016 season, 7 days after influenza vaccination. Blood volume per time point ranged from about 40 to 110 mL. The receptor's source is an adult who received the influenza vaccine. The sequencing used CXCR5+ CD38- circulating T follicular helper cells from blood, collected 7 days after influenza vaccination. Described subset: circulating Tfh, non-naive CD4+CXCR5+PD-1+ (ICOS+CD38+ or ICOS-CD38-). The chain uses TRBV5-1 and TRBJ2-1, with 11 bases aligning to TRBD2. CDR3 amino acids: CASSNSGRAMDEQFF. Here the CDR3 DNA reads TGCGCCAGCAGCAATAGCGGGAGGGCCATGGATGAGCAGTTCTTC. Complete variable domain (other parts from reference TRBV5-1 and TRBJ2-1): KAGVTQTPRYLIKTRGQQVTLSCSPISGHRSVSWYQQTPGQGLQFLFEYFSETQRNKGNFPGRFSGRQFSNSRSEMNVSTLELGDSALYLCASSNSGRAMDEQFFGPGTRLTVL.